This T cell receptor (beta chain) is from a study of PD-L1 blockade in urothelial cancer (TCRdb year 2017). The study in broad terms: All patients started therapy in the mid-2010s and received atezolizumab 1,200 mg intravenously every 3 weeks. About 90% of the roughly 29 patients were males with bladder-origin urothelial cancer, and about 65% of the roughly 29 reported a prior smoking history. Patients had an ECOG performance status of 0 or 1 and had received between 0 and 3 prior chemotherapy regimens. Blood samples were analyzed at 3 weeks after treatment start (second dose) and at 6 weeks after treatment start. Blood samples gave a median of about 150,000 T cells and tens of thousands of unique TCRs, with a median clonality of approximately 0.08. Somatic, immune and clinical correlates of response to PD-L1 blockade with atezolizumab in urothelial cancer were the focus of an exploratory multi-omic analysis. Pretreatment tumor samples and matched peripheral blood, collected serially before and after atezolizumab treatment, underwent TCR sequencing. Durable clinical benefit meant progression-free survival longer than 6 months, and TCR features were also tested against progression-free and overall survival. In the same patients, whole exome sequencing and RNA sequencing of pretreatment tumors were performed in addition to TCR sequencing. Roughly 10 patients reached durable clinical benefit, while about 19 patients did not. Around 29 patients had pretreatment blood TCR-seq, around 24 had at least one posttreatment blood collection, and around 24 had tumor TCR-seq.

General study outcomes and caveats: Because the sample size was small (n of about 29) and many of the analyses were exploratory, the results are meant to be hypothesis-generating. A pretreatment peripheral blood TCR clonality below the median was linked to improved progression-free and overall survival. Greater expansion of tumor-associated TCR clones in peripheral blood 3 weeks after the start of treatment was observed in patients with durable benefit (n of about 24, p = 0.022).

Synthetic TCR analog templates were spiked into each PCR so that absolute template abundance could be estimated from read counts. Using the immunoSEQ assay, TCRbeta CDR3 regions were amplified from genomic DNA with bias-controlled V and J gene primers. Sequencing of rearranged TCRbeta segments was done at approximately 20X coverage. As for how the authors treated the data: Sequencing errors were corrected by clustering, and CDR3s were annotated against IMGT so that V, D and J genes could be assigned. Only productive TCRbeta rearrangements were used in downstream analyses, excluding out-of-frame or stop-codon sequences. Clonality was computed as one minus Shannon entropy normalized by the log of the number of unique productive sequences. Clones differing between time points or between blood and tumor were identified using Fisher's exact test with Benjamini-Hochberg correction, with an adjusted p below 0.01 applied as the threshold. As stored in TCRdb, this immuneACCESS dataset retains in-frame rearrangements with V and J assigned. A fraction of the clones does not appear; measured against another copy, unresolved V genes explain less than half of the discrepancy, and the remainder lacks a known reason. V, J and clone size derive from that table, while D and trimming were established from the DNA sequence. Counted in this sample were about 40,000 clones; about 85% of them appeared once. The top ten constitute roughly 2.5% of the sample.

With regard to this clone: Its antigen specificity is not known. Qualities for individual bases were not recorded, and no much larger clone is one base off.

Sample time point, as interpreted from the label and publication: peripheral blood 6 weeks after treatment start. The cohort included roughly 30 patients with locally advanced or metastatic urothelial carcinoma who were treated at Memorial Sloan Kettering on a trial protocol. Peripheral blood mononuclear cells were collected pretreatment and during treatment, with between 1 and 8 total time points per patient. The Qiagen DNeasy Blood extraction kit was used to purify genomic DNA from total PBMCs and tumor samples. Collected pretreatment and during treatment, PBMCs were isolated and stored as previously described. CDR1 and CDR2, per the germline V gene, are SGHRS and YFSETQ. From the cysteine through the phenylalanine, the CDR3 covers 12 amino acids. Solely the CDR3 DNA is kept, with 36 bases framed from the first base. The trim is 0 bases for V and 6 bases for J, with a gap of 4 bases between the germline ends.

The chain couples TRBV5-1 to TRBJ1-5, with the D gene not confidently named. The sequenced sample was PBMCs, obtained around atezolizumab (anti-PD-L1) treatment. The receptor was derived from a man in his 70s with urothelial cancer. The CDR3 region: CASSLDGQPQHF. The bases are TGCGCCAGCAGCTTGGACGGTCAGCCCCAGCATTTT.